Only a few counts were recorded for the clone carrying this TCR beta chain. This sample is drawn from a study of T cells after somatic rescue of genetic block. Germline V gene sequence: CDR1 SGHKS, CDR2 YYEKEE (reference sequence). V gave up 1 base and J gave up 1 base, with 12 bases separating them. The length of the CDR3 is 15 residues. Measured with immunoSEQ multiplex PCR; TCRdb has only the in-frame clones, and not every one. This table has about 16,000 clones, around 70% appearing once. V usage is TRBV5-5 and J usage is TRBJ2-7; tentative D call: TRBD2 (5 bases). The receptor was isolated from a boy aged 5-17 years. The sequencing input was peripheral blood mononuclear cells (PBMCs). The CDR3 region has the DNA TGTGCCAGCAGCTTGTGGGGAGTCCCTTCCTACGAGCAGTACTTC. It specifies CASSLWGVPSYEQYF.